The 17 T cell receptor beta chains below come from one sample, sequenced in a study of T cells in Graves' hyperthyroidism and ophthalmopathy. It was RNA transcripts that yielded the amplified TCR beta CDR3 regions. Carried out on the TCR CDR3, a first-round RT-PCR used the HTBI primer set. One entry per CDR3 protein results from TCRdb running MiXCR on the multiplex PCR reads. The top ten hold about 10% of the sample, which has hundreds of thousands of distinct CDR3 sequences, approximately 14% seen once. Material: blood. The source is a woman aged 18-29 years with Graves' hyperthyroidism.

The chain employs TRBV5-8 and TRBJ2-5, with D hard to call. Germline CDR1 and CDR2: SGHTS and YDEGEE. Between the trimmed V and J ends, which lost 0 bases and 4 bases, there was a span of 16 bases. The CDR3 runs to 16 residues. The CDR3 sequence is CASSLVSYFGPETQYF. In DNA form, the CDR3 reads TGTGCCAGCAGCTTGGTCAGTTATTTTGGGCCAGAGACCCAGTACTTC.

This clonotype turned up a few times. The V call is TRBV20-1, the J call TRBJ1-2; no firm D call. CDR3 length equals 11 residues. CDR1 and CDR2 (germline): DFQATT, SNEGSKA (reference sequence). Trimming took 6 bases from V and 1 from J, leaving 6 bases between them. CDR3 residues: CSAVDNYGYTF. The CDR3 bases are TGCAGTGCCGTCGATAACTATGGCTACACCTTC.

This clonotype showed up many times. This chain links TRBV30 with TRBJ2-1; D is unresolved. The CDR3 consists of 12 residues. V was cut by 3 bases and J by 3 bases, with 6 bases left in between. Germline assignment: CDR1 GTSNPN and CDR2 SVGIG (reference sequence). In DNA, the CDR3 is TGTGCCTGGAGGGGCAACTACAATGAGCAGTTCTTC. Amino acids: CAWRGNYNEQFF.

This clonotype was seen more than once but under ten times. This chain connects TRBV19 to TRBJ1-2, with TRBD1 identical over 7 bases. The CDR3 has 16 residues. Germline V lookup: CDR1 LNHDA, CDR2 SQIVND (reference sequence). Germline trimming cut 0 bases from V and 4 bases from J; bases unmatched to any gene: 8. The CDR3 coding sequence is TGTGCCAGTAGTATAGATACTCGCGGGACAGTCTATGGCTACACCTTC. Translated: CASSIDTRGTVYGYTF.

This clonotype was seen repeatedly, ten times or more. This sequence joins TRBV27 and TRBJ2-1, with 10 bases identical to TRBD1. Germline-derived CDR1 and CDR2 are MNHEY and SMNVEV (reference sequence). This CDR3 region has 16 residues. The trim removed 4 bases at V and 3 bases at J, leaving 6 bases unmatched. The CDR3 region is CASSSPGQGYYNEQFF. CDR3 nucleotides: TGTGCCAGCAGTTCCCCGGGACAGGGGTACTACAATGAGCAGTTCTTC.

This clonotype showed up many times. The CDR3 here is CASSEGLAGRKETQYF. CDR3 sequence (DNA): TGTGCCAGCAGCGAGGGACTAGCGGGGAGGAAAGAGACCCAGTACTTC. The chain recombines TRBV9 with TRBJ2-5, with 13 bases identical to TRBD2. The CDR3 extends over 16 amino acids. Trimming cost V 3 bases and J 3 bases; bases outside gene matches: 5. Germline assignment: CDR1 SGDLS and CDR2 YYNGEE.

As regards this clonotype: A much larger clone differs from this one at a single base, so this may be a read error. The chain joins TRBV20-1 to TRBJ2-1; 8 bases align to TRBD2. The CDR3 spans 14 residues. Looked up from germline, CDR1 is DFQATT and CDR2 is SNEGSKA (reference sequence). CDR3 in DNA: TGCAGTGCTGGAAGCGGGAGACCTTACAATGGGCAGTTCTTC. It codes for CSAGSGRPYNGQFF.

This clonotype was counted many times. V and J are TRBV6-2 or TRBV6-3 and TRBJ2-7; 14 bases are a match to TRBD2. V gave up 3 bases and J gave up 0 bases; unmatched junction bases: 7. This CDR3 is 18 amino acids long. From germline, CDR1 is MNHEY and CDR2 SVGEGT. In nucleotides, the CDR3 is TGTGCCAGCAGTTATGGGACTAGCGGGAGAGGCCGCTCCTACGAGCAGTACTTC. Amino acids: CASSYGTSGRGRSYEQYF.

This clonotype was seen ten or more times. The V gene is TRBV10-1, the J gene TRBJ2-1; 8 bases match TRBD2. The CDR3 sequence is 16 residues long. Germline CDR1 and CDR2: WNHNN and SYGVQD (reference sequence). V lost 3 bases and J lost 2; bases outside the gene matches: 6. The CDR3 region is CASSDSPGGAYNEQFF. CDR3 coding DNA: TGCGCCAGCAGTGATTCCCCCGGGGGGGCCTACAATGAGCAGTTCTTC.

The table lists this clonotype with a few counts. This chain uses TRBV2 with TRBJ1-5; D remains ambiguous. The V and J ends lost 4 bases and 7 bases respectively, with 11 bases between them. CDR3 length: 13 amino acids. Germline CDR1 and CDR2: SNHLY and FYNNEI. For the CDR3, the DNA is TGTGCCAGCAGTGTCAACAGTCCCCAGCCCCAGCATTTT. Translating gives CASSVNSPQPQHF.

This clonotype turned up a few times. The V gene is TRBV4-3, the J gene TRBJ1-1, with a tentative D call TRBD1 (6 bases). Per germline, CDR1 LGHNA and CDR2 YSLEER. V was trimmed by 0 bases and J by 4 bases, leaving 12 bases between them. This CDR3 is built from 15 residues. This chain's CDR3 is CASSQDKGEGTEAFF. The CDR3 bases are TGCGCCAGCAGCCAAGATAAGGGGGAAGGCACTGAAGCTTTCTTT.

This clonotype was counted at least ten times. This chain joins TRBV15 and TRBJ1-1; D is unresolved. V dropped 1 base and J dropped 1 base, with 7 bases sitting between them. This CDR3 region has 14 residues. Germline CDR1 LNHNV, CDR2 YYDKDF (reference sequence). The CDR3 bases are TGTGCCACCAGCAGAGTTAGAAGGAACACTGAAGCTTTCTTT. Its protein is CATSRVRRNTEAFF.

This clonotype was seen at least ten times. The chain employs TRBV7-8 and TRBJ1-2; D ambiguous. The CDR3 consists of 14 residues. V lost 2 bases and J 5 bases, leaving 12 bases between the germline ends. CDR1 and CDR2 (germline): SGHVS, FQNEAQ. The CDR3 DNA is TGTGCCAGCAGCTTACTTAGGGCCGTGTATGGCTACACCTTC. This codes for CASSLLRAVYGYTF.

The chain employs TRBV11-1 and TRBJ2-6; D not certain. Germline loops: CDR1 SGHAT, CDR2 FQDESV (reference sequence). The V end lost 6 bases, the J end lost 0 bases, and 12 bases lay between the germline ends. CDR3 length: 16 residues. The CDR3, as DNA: TGTGCCAGCAGTTTTATTACAGCCTCTGGGGCCAACGTCCTGACTTTC. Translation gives CASSFITASGANVLTF.

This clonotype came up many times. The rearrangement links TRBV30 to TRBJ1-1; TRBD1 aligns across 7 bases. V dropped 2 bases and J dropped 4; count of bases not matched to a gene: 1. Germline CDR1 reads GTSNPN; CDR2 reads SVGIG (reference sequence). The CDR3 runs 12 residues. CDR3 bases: TGTGCCTGGAGTTCAGGGGGCACTGAAGCTTTCTTT. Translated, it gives CAWSSGGTEAFF.

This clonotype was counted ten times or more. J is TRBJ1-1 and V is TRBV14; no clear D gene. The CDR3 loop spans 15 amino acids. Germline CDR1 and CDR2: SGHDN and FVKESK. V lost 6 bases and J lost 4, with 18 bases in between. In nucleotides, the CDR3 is TGTGCCAGCAGGCCTGACGGTGAGGGAGTCACTGAAGCTTTCTTT. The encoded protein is CASRPDGEGVTEAFF.

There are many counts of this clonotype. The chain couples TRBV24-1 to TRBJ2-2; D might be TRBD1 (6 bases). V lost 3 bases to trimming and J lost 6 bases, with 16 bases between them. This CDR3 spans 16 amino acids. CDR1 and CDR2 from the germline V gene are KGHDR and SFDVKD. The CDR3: CATSDPNTGFPGELFF. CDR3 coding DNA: TGTGCCACCAGTGATCCCAATACAGGGTTCCCCGGGGAGCTGTTTTTT.